This T cell receptor (beta chain) was captured by sequencing in a study of blood T cells in healthy people across ages (dated by TCRdb to the mid-2010s). The study in broad terms: In model experiments, roughly one uniquely barcoded TCR beta cDNA molecule per two T cells was captured by template switching. Age-related changes in TCR beta repertoire diversity were measured in the study by deep sequencing normalized with unique cDNA molecular identifiers. Donors were grouped into four age groups: young (average approximately 16 years), middle-aged (around 39), aged (about 60) and long-lived (over 80). Donors of different ages were randomly distributed across sequencing lanes to avoid experimental bias. Using the same blood draw, the study looked at two additional independent replicas of 1 million unique cDNA reads for two donors, one aged 18 to 30 and the other aged 80 or older.

Systemically healthy Caucasian individuals from Russia, some 40 in total and aged roughly 6 to 100 years, were included as donors. Each donor gave about 10 milliliters of peripheral blood, drawn into EDTA-treated Vacutainer tubes. Ficoll-Paque density-gradient centrifugation was used to isolate PBMCs, with at least 7 million per sample. Total RNA was extracted from PBMCs with Trizol reagent, with at least 5.5 micrograms obtained per sample. For every donor, flow cytometry on a PBMC aliquot measured the percentage of naive CD45RAhigh/CD27high T cells. Libraries were built with 5' RACE. A second PCR of roughly 7 to 11 cycles was performed with a sample-barcoded 5' primer and a J-beta primer mix. A unique molecular identifier was introduced onto each TCR beta cDNA molecule by a template-switch 5' adaptor carrying 12 random nucleotides. At least 2.5 million CDR3-containing paired-end reads were obtained from each sample. First-strand cDNA synthesis was performed from all RNA using the Mint cDNA synthesis kit, with priming by a TRBC-specific oligonucleotide. All cDNA was treated with uracil-DNA glycosylase and then went through a first 18-cycle PCR with the universal primers M1SS and BC2_uni_R. The authors processed their data as follows. For normalization, 1 million high-quality reads were randomly selected from each sample, with every read carrying a distinct molecular identifier. Reads with shared molecular identifiers were discarded instead of being binned into consensus sequences. MiTCR, set to a Q25 quality threshold and the strictest error-elimination algorithm, was used for CDR3 identification, clonotype clustering and error correction. A nonparametric unseen species model with Euler transformation was used to estimate lower-bound total TCR beta diversity. The public sequencing data were trimmed at Q25 with fastp and processed into clonotypes with MiXCR by TCRdb, which kept only in-frame beta chains. Here each entry gathers all rows of one CDR3 protein and keeps the most common genes and DNA. The V and J calls here are based on TCRdb, not the publication. For this sample the table gives fewer than 2,000,000 distinct CDR3 sequences, of which roughly two fifths were detected only once. Jointly, the top ten make up approximately 22% of the sample.

The CDR3 has 16 amino acids, counting the end cysteine and phenylalanine. The DNA shown is the 48-base CDR3, in frame from base 1. In the germline V gene, CDR1 corresponds to MNHNS and CDR2 to SASEGT. V and J are trimmed by 2 bases and 2 bases, and the gene matches miss 6 bases of the junction. Comments on this clonotype: Its antigen is currently not known. No much larger clonotype is one base removed from it; base qualities were not supplied.

General findings and caveats noted by the study authors: Compared with the aged group, the long-lived group had more naive CD4+ T cells, fewer expanded clones and increased TCR diversity, suggesting age selection. Donor CMV infection status was unknown, potentially confounding age-related changes in expanded clonotypes. As age increased, observed TCR beta diversity per million T cells dropped in a roughly linear way, and a significant reduction was already evident by age 40. Since profiling was done on bulk unsorted PBMCs, naive and antigen-experienced compartments could not be conclusively compared. Estimates of total diversity based on one million sequenced T cells were regarded as lower bounds and as underestimates. A strong correlation was found between observed TCR beta diversity and the percentage of naive T cells measured by flow cytometry.

This clonotype was sampled from a human donor in good health. Sequencing was done on a sample of blood. This chain is built from TRBV6-1 and TRBJ2-3; the central 8 bases match TRBD1. The CDR3 sequence is CASSETGTGHTDTQYF. The DNA reads as follows: TGTGCCAGCAGTGAAACCGGGACAGGACACACAGATACGCAGTATTTT.